This T cell receptor (beta chain) comes out of a study of regulatory T cells in long-lasting Graves disease. HTBI primers from iRepertoire and Arm-PCR of CDR3 regions yielded the TCR beta libraries. TCRdb re-derived calls from the multiplex PCR reads in MiXCR, one entry per CDR3 protein. The profile covers around 340,000 distinct CDR3 sequences, with roughly 21% appearing a single time and less than 30% taken by the ten largest. This clonotype showed up many times. No antigen is known for it. Germline V CDR1 and CDR2: KGHSH, LQKENI. Germline trimming cut 2 bases from V and 2 bases from J; bases unmatched to any gene: 7. There are 16 residues in the CDR3. Time point indicated: persistent/refractory GD, antithyroid drugs over 5 years with positive TRAb. PBMC-derived RNA was used for the TCR library. Study-level points and caveats: Having only a small sample size may have limited accuracy. Rather than thyroid tissue, only peripheral blood underwent study. When disease was persistent, TRBV28, TRBJ1-2 and TRBJ2-5 were the favored segments.

The rearrangement links TRBV18 to TRBJ2-7, with 9 nucleotides matching TRBD2. The sequencing here drew on peripheral blood mononuclear cells (PBMCs), taken when the disease was refractory, from a patient treated with antithyroid drugs. The receptor's source is a female donor with Graves disease. The CDR3 region is CASSPRRLAVTYEQYF. CDR3 in DNA: TGTGCCAGCTCACCAAGGAGACTAGCGGTCACCTACGAGCAGTACTTC.